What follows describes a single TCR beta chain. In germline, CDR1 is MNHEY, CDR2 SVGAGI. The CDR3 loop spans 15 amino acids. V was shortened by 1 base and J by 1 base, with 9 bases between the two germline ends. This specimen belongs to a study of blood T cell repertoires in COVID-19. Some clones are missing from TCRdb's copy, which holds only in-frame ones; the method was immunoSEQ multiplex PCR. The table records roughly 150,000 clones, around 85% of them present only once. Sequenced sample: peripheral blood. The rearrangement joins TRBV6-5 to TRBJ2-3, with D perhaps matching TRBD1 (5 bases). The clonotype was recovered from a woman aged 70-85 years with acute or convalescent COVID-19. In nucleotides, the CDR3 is TGTGCCAGCAGTTACTTCTTAGGGGGCACAGATACGCAGTATTTT. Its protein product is CASSYFLGGTDTQYF.